This passage covers 32 T cell receptor beta chains from one sample sequenced in a study of CD8 T cells in ankylosing spondylitis. For these receptors, no antigen is known. TCRdb processed the 5' RACE reads anew with MiXCR; each CDR3 protein has one entry. The sample lists 350,000 to 550,000 distinct CDR3 sequences, 25% to 30% occurring once. Overall study results and limits: What seemed typical of ankylosing spondylitis blood was a TCR beta motif built from 7 or 8 highly homologous variants.

Sequences were obtained from blood, either unsorted or a sorted T cell fraction (not recorded which). The origin of the receptors is a male donor with ankylosing spondylitis.

This clonotype has more than one count but fewer than ten. V gene TRBV9 combines with J gene TRBJ1-5; unclear D gene. Trimming stripped 0 bases from V and 0 bases from J, with 7 bases between. The CDR3 consists of 15 residues. Germline CDR1 and CDR2: SGDLS and YYNGEE. The CDR3 nucleotides read TGTGCCAGCAGCGTAGGACCTTATAGCAATCAGCCCCAGCATTTT. The encoded protein is CASSVGPYSNQPQHF.

The rearrangement links TRBV12-3 or TRBV12-4 to TRBJ1-1; D remains ambiguous. This CDR3 spans 13 amino acids. V was cut by 6 bases and J by 3 bases, with 11 bases left in between. The CDR3 nucleotides are TGTGCCAGCAGAGTAGAGCCTTACACTGAAGCTTTCTTT. Its protein is CASRVEPYTEAFF.

The rearrangement joins TRBV25-1 to TRBJ2-1; 11 nucleotides agree with TRBD1. This CDR3 region has 16 residues. J was trimmed by 6 bases and V by 8 bases; bases with no gene match: 12. Germline values: CDR1 MGHDK, CDR2 SYGVNS. DNA of the CDR3: TGTGCCAGCTCTAGTACCGGGACAGGGGGGCGCAATGAGCAGTTCTTC. Translated, it gives CASSSTGTGGRNEQFF.

The rearrangement joins TRBV7-9 to TRBJ2-5; 7 bases are shared with TRBD2. Looked up from germline, CDR1 is SEHNR and CDR2 is FQNEAQ (reference sequence). This CDR3 contains 15 residues. The ends lost 5 bases at V and 2 bases at J; junction bases unmatched: 8. This chain's CDR3 is CASSRSSGPQETQYF. Here the CDR3 DNA reads TGTGCCAGCAGCCGATCTAGCGGACCTCAAGAGACCCAGTACTTC.

V usage is TRBV2 and J usage is TRBJ2-1; 8 nucleotides match TRBD1. This CDR3 spans 14 amino acids. Trimming took 10 bases from V and 4 from J; bases not matched to a gene: 9. Germline V gives CDR1 SNHLY, CDR2 FYNNEI. CDR3 residues: CAISRDRRYNEQFF. Written as DNA, the CDR3 is TGTGCCATCTCCCGGGACAGGCGTTACAATGAGCAGTTCTTC.

This chain uses TRBV12-3 or TRBV12-4 with TRBJ1-5; 8 nucleotides agree with TRBD1. CDR3 length equals 15 residues. The ends lost 5 bases at V and 3 bases at J; junction bases unmatched: 6. CDR3 sequence (DNA): TGTGCCAGCAGTCTCCGGACAGGGCTCAATCAGCCCCAGCATTTT. Translation: CASSLRTGLNQPQHF.

V is TRBV6-1 and J is TRBJ1-3; no definite D call. This CDR3 has 15 residues. Germline-derived CDR1 and CDR2 are MNHNS and SASEGT. Trimming removed 1 base at V and 8 bases at J, with 15 bases between. The CDR3 coding sequence is TGTGCCAGCAGTGAAGAATACAGACGGGGATACACCATATATTTT. Translation: CASSEEYRRGYTIYF.

This clonotype was counted between two and nine times. The V call is TRBV4-2, the J call TRBJ1-6; D unclear. The germline gives CDR1 LGHNA, CDR2 YNFKEQ. This CDR3 contains 13 residues. V lost 2 bases, J lost 9 bases, and 8 bases lay in between. The CDR3 sequence is CASSQKLPSPLHF. The CDR3 coding sequence is TGTGCCAGCAGCCAAAAGCTCCCTTCACCCCTCCACTTT.

This clonotype was counted only a few times. The chain uses TRBV2 and TRBJ2-7, with 9 nucleotides matching TRBD2. The V and J ends lost 7 bases and 0 bases, in that order; junction bases with no gene match: 7. Germline CDR1 is SNHLY and CDR2 is FYNNEI. The length of the CDR3 is 15 residues. This CDR3 is CASNSLAGRSYEQYF. CDR3 nucleotides: TGTGCCAGCAATTCACTAGCGGGTCGCTCCTACGAGCAGTACTTC.

In this sample, this clonotype turned up a few times. V and J are TRBV5-1 and TRBJ2-5; TRBD1 agrees at 8 bases. V gave up 8 bases and J gave up 1 base; unmatched junction bases: 10. This CDR3 spans 15 amino acids. The germline V gene has CDR1 SGHRS and CDR2 YFSETQ. CDR3: CASEARTGRQETQYF. In DNA, the CDR3 is TGCGCCAGTGAAGCGAGGACAGGGCGCCAAGAGACCCAGTACTTC.

The J gene is TRBJ2-1, the V gene TRBV14; 7 bases map to TRBD1. There are 16 residues in the CDR3. J gave up 2 bases and V 4 bases, and 8 bases lay outside the gene matches. Looked up from germline, CDR1 is SGHDN and CDR2 is FVKESK. In DNA, the CDR3 is TGTGCCAGCAGCCCCCTCAACAGGGGAACCTACAATGAGCAGTTCTTC. The encoded protein is CASSPLNRGTYNEQFF.

The rearrangement links TRBV7-2 to TRBJ2-5; 11 nucleotides align to TRBD2. V lost 1 base and J lost 4; bases outside the gene matches: 2. The CDR3 is 15 residues long. From germline, CDR1 is SGHTA and CDR2 FQGNSA. As DNA, the CDR3 is TGTGCCAGCAGCTTAGTTAGCGGGAGGGCAGAGACCCAGTACTTC. Translating it yields CASSLVSGRAETQYF.

The table lists this clonotype with a few counts. The rearrangement uses TRBV30 and TRBJ1-4, with 7 bases identical to TRBD1. The CDR3 has 13 amino acids. Trimming took 2 bases from V and 11 from J; bases not matched to a gene: 8. Germline values: CDR1 GTSNPN, CDR2 SVGIG (reference sequence). The CDR3 region has the DNA TGTGCCTGGAGTACCGGACAGGCAAGGAAACTGTTTTTT. This translates into CAWSTGQARKLFF.

This clonotype has only a few counts. The rearrangement joins TRBV7-8 to TRBJ1-1; possible D gene TRBD1, 5 bases. This CDR3 has 15 residues. Germline CDR1 and CDR2: SGHVS and FQNEAQ. Trimming cost V 5 bases and J 0 bases, with 13 bases left between them. The CDR3 loop is CASSLPGLLNTEAFF. CDR3 DNA sequence: TGTGCCAGCAGCCTCCCGGGACTCCTGAACACTGAAGCTTTCTTT.

This clonotype was seen more than once but under ten times. The genes are TRBV10-3 and TRBJ2-3; D not certain. The CDR3 extends over 12 amino acids. CDR1 is ENHRY, CDR2 SYGVKD, per germline. V gave up 0 bases and J gave up 5 bases, with 3 bases separating them. The CDR3 loop reads CAISESLDTQYF. CDR3 sequence (DNA): TGTGCCATCAGTGAGTCGCTAGATACGCAGTATTTT.

This clonotype was found a few times. The CDR3: CSAIRGNTEAFF. The DNA of the CDR3 is TGCAGTGCTATTCGAGGTAACACTGAAGCTTTCTTT. The chain combines TRBV20-1 with TRBJ1-1; D gene unclear. In germline, CDR1 is DFQATT, CDR2 SNEGSKA (reference sequence). The CDR3 consists of 12 residues. With 4 bases removed from V and 2 bases from J, the gap between germline ends came to 8 bases.

The chain employs TRBV6-5 and TRBJ2-2; D gene ambiguous. CDR1 and CDR2 from the germline V gene are MNHEY and SVGAGI. The V end was cut by 0 bases, the J end by 5 bases, with 7 bases between. The CDR3 sequence is 14 residues long. The CDR3 sequence is CASSYSFLTGELFF. The CDR3 DNA reads TGTGCCAGCAGTTACTCCTTCCTGACCGGGGAGCTGTTTTTT.

The chain joins TRBV5-1 to TRBJ2-7, with TRBD1 matching over 9 bases. The CDR3 length is 17 residues. V gave up 0 bases and J gave up 5 bases; unmatched junction bases: 12. Germline CDR1 and CDR2: SGHRS and YFSETQ. CDR3 region: CASSLGGGTGRDNEQYF. CDR3 in DNA: TGCGCCAGCAGCTTGGGAGGTGGGACAGGGCGGGATAACGAGCAGTACTTC. Full variable domain (remainder filled in from reference TRBV5-1 and TRBJ2-7): KAGVTQTPRYLIKTRGQQVTLSCSPISGHRSVSWYQQTPGQGLQFLFEYFSETQRNKGNFPGRFSGRQFSNSRSEMNVSTLELGDSALYLCASSLGGGTGRDNEQYFGPGTRLTVT.

In this sample, this clonotype turned up a few times. The J gene is TRBJ2-7, the V gene TRBV7-2; D is undetermined. Trimming stripped 5 bases from V and 3 bases from J, with 11 bases between. The germline CDR1 and CDR2 sequences are SGHTA and FQGNSA. The CDR3 consists of 13 residues. The CDR3 coding sequence is TGTGCCAGCAGCCAACAGATTTACTACGAGCAGTACGTC. Translation: CASSQQIYYEQYV.

This clonotype was counted many times. The gene calls are TRBV5-1 and TRBJ1-6; TRBD1 matches at 11 bases. The V segment lost 3 bases and the J segment 4 bases; nucleotides outside the gene matches: 3. This CDR3 contains 16 residues. In germline, CDR1 is SGHRS, CDR2 YFSETQ. The CDR3 loop is CASSSGQGAYNSPLHF. CDR3 DNA sequence: TGCGCCAGCAGCTCAGGACAGGGGGCTTATAATTCACCCCTCCACTTT. Full variable domain (outside the CDR3, taken from reference TRBV5-1 and TRBJ1-6): KAGVTQTPRYLIKTRGQQVTLSCSPISGHRSVSWYQQTPGQGLQFLFEYFSETQRNKGNFPGRFSGRQFSNSRSEMNVSTLELGDSALYLCASSSGQGAYNSPLHFGNGTRLTVT.

This clonotype has more than one count but fewer than ten. The chain links TRBV6-2 or TRBV6-3 to TRBJ2-3; D is unresolved. Trimming took 2 bases from V and 2 from J, leaving 8 bases between them. This CDR3 has 14 amino acids. Per the germline V gene, CDR1 is MNHEY and CDR2 is SVGEGT. For the CDR3, the DNA is TGTGCCAGCAGTTACGTCATTCACACAGATACGCAGTATTTT. Translated, it gives CASSYVIHTDTQYF.

This clonotype was picked up a small number of times. The chain combines TRBV18 with TRBJ2-7; 7 nucleotides match TRBD2. This CDR3 has 15 amino acids. V trimming: 2 bases; J trimming: 0 bases; junction bases outside the gene matches: 4. Germline V gene sequence: CDR1 KGHSH, CDR2 LQKENI. The CDR3 loop reads CASSPGAGASYEQYF. The CDR3 DNA follows: TGTGCCAGCTCACCAGGGGCGGGAGCCTCCTACGAGCAGTACTTC.

This clonotype occurred a few times. This chain uses TRBV20-1 with TRBJ2-5, with D possibly TRBD2 on 7 matching bases. Germline assignment: CDR1 DFQATT and CDR2 SNEGSKA (reference sequence). The CDR3 consists of 12 residues. The CDR3, as DNA: TGCGGCGGGGGCCCACCAGGCGAGACCCAGTACTTC. It codes for CGGGPPGETQYF.

This clonotype was found a few times. The chain recombines TRBV12-3 or TRBV12-4 with TRBJ2-3; 7 bases are shared with TRBD2. The J segment lost 5 bases and the V segment lost 5 bases, leaving 10 bases of the junction unmatched. There are 15 residues in the CDR3. The CDR3 loop reads CASSRRGGSIDTQYF. In DNA form, the CDR3 reads TGTGCCAGCAGTCGCCGGGGCGGGAGTATAGATACGCAGTATTTT.

In this sample, this clonotype turned up a few times. The DNA of the CDR3 is TGTGCCAGCAGCAGGACCGCGCGGCGGGAGCAGGCAGATACGCAGTATTTT. Protein sequence: CASSRTARREQADTQYF. This chain uses TRBV7-2 with TRBJ2-3; the match to TRBD2 covers 7 bases. This CDR3 comprises 17 residues. After removal of 5 bases from V and 4 bases from J, the junction contained 15 bases not matched to a gene. CDR1 SGHTA and CDR2 FQGNSA come from the germline V gene.

This clonotype was seen at least ten times. V and J are TRBV29-1 and TRBJ1-1; unclear D gene. Germline loops: CDR1 SQVTM, CDR2 ANQGSEA. The CDR3 runs 10 residues. V lost 5 bases, J lost 10 bases, and 11 bases lay in between. In DNA, the CDR3 is TGCAGCGTTAAACCGCTATCAGCTTTCTTT. Encoded protein: CSVKPLSAFF.

This clonotype was observed a handful of times. V gene TRBV29-1 combines with J gene TRBJ2-1, with D possibly matching TRBD2 (6 bases). Per the germline V gene, CDR1 is SQVTM and CDR2 is ANQGSEA. V lost 7 bases, J lost 7 bases, and 20 bases lay in between. The CDR3 spans 14 residues. The CDR3 region has the DNA TGCAGCGCCGTGAACGCGGGGCCGCCTAATGAGCAGTTCTTC. Translation: CSAVNAGPPNEQFF.

This chain joins TRBV20-1 and TRBJ2-5; D call uncertain. Germline CDR1 DFQATT, CDR2 SNEGSKA (reference sequence). Trimming took off 4 bases at V and 4 bases at J, with 4 bases between the two ends. This CDR3 has 10 residues. The CDR3 DNA sequence: TGCAGTGCTATACGAGAGACCCAGTACTTC. Translation: CSAIRETQYF.

This clonotype occurred a few times. The rearrangement uses TRBV20-1 and TRBJ1-2; a possible D gene is TRBD1 (5 bases). Trimming removed 6 bases at V and 6 bases at J, with 23 bases between. This CDR3 comprises 15 residues. CDR1 and CDR2 (germline): DFQATT, SNEGSKA (reference sequence). The CDR3 spells CSALIGRGLADGYTF. CDR3 nucleotide sequence: TGCAGTGCCCTCATCGGGAGGGGACTTGCCGATGGCTACACCTTC.

This chain uses TRBV28 with TRBJ1-4; D is uncertain. The CDR3 length is 13 residues. Germline CDR1 and CDR2: MDHEN and SYDVKM. With 7 bases removed from V and 6 bases from J, the gap between germline ends came to 12 bases. CDR3 loop: CASTEVAHEKLFF. CDR3 nucleotide sequence: TGTGCCAGCACAGAGGTGGCGCATGAAAAACTGTTTTTT.

This rearrangement joins TRBV3-1 to TRBJ1-4; no firm D call. The CDR3 loop spans 14 amino acids. Per germline, CDR1 LGHDT and CDR2 YNNKEL (reference sequence). Trimming removed 2 bases from V and 7 bases from J, with 11 bases in between. The CDR3 nucleotides read TGTGCCAGCAGCCAACACCGCAGGTCTGAAAAACTGTTTTTT. Translated: CASSQHRRSEKLFF.

V is TRBV9 and J is TRBJ2-1; 10 nucleotides align to TRBD2. Germline values: CDR1 SGDLS, CDR2 YYNGEE. This CDR3 comprises 15 residues. J gave up 10 bases and V 0 bases, and 7 bases lay outside the gene matches. The DNA for the CDR3 is TGTGCCAGCAGCGTAGTGGCTAGCGGGAGTGGCGAGCAGTTCTTC. Translation gives CASSVVASGSGEQFF. Looking up the rest from reference TRBV9 and TRBJ2-1 gives the full variable domain: DSGVTQTPKHLITATGQRVTLRCSPRSGDLSVYWYQQSLDQGLQFLIQYYNGEERAKGNILERFSAQQFPDLHSELNLSSLELGDSALYFCASSVVASGSGEQFFGPGTRLTVL.